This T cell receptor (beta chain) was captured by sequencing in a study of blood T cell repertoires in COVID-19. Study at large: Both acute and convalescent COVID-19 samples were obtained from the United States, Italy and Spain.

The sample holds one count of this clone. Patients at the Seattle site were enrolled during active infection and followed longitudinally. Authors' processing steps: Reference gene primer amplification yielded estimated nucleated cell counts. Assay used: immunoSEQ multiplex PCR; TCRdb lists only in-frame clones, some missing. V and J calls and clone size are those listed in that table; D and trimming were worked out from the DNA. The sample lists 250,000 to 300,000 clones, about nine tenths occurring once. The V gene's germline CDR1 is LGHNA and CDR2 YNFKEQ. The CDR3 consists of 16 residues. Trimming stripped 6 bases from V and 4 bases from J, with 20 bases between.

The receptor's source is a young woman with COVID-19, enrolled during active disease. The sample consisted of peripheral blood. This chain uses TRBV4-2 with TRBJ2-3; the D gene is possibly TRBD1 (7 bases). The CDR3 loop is CASSPLPGGFSDTQYF. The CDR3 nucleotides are TGTGCCAGCAGTCCTCTTCCAGGGGGGTTTTCAGATACGCAGTATTTT.